This T cell receptor beta chain was documented in a study of CD8 T cells in Susac syndrome (dated by TCRdb to between 2018 and 2021). At the level of the whole study: Among the Susac syndrome patients who were sequenced, clinically active disease was present in more than five and clinical remission was observed in about eight. At the time of blood withdrawal, Susac syndrome patients were either therapy-naive, taking corticosteroids (with some also receiving IVIg), or on IVIg alone. Whether CD8+ T cell activation and differentiation in Susac syndrome was antigen driven was tested using repertoire sequencing. CD8+ T cell repertoire clonality was compared between some 12 healthy donors, around 14 Susac syndrome patients and around 16 multiple sclerosis patients. Overall study outcomes, separate from this receptor: Under 20 and five Susac-specific public clones were found in the total CD8+ and CD8+ TEMRA repertoires, respectively. The TCR sequencing and HLA analysis was acknowledged to have included a relatively small number of individuals. Clonal expansion was seen in Susac syndrome CD8+ repertoires, peaking in CD8+ TEMRA cells and being greater in clinically active patients than in remitting ones.

RNA was extracted with the RNeasy kit and about 0.5 to 1 ug was reverse transcribed using random hexamers. The immunoSEQ multiplex PCR assay, which covers 54 Vbeta and 13 Jbeta segments, was used to amplify TCR beta CDR3 regions. Bias from PCR amplification was corrected by using a synthetic template baseline for primer optimization and for computational correction. The authors' analysis ran thus. Reads were assigned to V, D and J genes according to IMGT and analyzed in immunoSEQ Analyzer, with only productive sequences retained. Clonality was calculated as one minus the Shannon entropy normalized by log2 of the number of productive unique sequences. For each patient and control, public and private clones were evaluated within the 100 most prevalent clones. Susac-specific clones were defined as absent from healthy and MS cohorts, 800 to 1,200 published viral clones and other ImmuneACCESS disease sequences. The public reads were reprocessed in TCRdb via fastp at Q25 and MiXCR, keeping in-frame beta chains. Every CDR3 protein is listed once, alongside the most common genes and DNA of its rows. It is TCRdb's table, rather than the study itself, that gives the V and J calls and clone size. The sample table records roughly 80,000 distinct CDR3 sequences; around 94% of these occur just once. The top ten hold more than 0.4% of the sample.

Peripheral blood CD8+ and CD4+ T cells from healthy donors, Susac syndrome patients and multiple sclerosis patients were profiled using high-throughput TCR beta sequencing. Susac syndrome patients met recently defined diagnostic criteria for definite or probable disease. Bulk CD8+ and CD4+ T cells were purified by magnetic negative isolation, whereas CD8+ TEMRA cells were enriched by FACS. Blood was collected in EDTA tubes and processed within 24 hours, with PBMCs isolated through density gradient centrifugation. PBMCs destined for TCR sequencing were cryopreserved in liquid nitrogen and later thawed in a 37 °C water bath. The sorted or isolated CD4+, CD8+ and CD8+ TEMRA cells reached a purity of at least 90%. Per the germline V gene (reference sequence), PRHDT is the CDR1 and FYEKMQ is the CDR2. From the cysteine through the phenylalanine, the CDR3 covers 13 amino acids. Only the CDR3 DNA stays, 39 bases, in frame from base 1. V and J lose 6 bases and 4 bases, and a span of 12 bases separates them.

About this clonotype: What this receptor recognizes is not known. One base away there is no much larger clone; base qualities are not given.

The rearrangement combines TRBV13 with TRBJ1-2, with the identity of the D gene unclear. Sequencing used CD8+ T cells from PBMCs. This clonotype was sampled from a human donor with Susac syndrome. The nucleotide sequence is given as TGTGCCAGCAGGGAGAAGGGTTCCTATGGCTACACCTTC. It translates as CASREKGSYGYTF.